Listed below are T cell receptor beta chains from one sample, sequenced in a study of graft-versus-host responses after intestinal transplantation. Sequencing used immunoSEQ multiplex PCR; TCRdb keeps in-frame clones, though not all of them. The sample includes 85,000 to 100,000 clones, more than 85% of them seen just once. These receptors are not linked to any known antigen. Sample: unstimulated CD8+ T cells sorted from spleen or lymph node cells, taken before intestinal transplant. Receptor source: a human donor who received an intestinal transplant. Each CDR3 is given without its conserved first and last residue. Expanded clones get a size class; other rows say once, few or many, or leave the size out.

V gene	clone size	J gene	CDR3 length	CDR3 protein
TRBV9	-	TRBJ2-7	12	ASSVSGSGDEQY
TRBV5-8	-	TRBJ2-5	13	ASSLSSGGMGEQY
TRBV11-2	-	TRBJ2-1	16	ASSLVSSAGGSYNEQF
TRBV15	-	TRBJ1-3	15	ATSRTPDRAAGNTIY
TRBV29-1	-	TRBJ2-4	11	SAMPGAKNIQY
TRBV10-3	few	TRBJ2-5	11	AISELVFETQY
TRBV7-6	-	TRBJ2-6	17	ASSPHRAHLLSGANVLT
TRBV29-1	few	TRBJ1-1	10	SVADEGTEAF
TRBV28	-	TRBJ1-6	10	ASSRIAGVLH
TRBV29-1	-	TRBJ2-7	12	SVEGGQGAYEQY
TRBV6-5	-	TRBJ2-2	11	ASSYAGTGELF
TRBV27	-	TRBJ2-7	12	ASSLTGHLYEQY
TRBV4-3	few	TRBJ1-1	10	ASSQGGSEAF
TRBV5-6	-	TRBJ1-2	13	ASSLIRGSPDGYT
TRBV6-6	-	TRBJ2-7	14	ASREGLAGGFYEQY
TRBV5-1	-	TRBJ2-7	12	ASSLEHGSYEQY
TRBV6-5	-	TRBJ1-1	13	ASSRGWPVDAEAF
TRBV6-1	-	TRBJ1-2	12	ASLVRSPNYGYT
TRBV4-3	-	TRBJ1-4	14	ASSQDYGEVNEKLF
TRBV10-2	-	TRBJ2-7	10	ASVGNSYEQY
TRBV11-2	-	TRBJ2-7	11	ASSLDRGPEQY
TRBV19	-	TRBJ1-6	14	ASTSAPRSYNSPLH
TRBV4-3	few	TRBJ1-4	14	ASSQDRISSVEKLF
TRBV6-6	-	TRBJ2-7	12	ASSYLPSSYEQY
TRBV19	-	TRBJ1-3	12	ASSTDYSGNTIY
TRBV4-3	-	TRBJ1-2	15	ASSQDPAGAAGDGYT
TRBV4-1	-	TRBJ1-1	13	ASSQDWTVNTEAF
TRBV5-1	-	TRBJ2-7	12	ASSWGLRGDEQY
TRBV4-1	-	TRBJ2-1	14	ASSPIEGAAYNEQF
TRBV7-2	-	TRBJ2-3	14	ASSLVGGGGADTQY
TRBV4-3	-	TRBJ2-3	12	ASSQDRSGDTQY
TRBV14	once	TRBJ2-6	15	ASSHQGKGPGANVLT
TRBV30	-	TRBJ1-2	12	AWSLRQGADGYT
TRBV7-9	-	TRBJ2-3	12	ASSSGQGIDTQY
TRBV6-5	-	TRBJ1-1	14	ASSYALLGANTEAF
TRBV18	-	TRBJ2-6	15	ASSPTGERPGANVLT
TRBV7-7	-	TRBJ2-2	11	ATRGAGTGELF
TRBV7-9	once	TRBJ2-1	14	ASSSGVQATYNEQF
TRBV27	-	TRBJ2-1	14	ASVPLSGGGNNEQF
TRBV30	-	TRBJ2-7	11	AWRSRGAGEQY
TRBV27	-	TRBJ1-6	12	ASTPGRNGSPLH
TRBV15	-	TRBJ1-4	13	ATSGPTGTNEKLF
TRBV27	few	TRBJ1-1	8	ASRGTEAF
TRBV4-3	-	TRBJ2-7	13	ASSLGQGRFYEQY
TRBV14	-	TRBJ2-7	11	ASSPGQSYEQY
TRBV4-1	-	TRBJ1-1	12	ASSQAPWNTEAF
TRBV2	-	TRBJ2-2	11	ASSRGQPGELF
TRBV25-1	-	TRBJ1-1	11	ASSESPITEAF
TRBV4-3	-	TRBJ2-7	14	ASSQTSGGASYEQY
TRBV5-6	-	TRBJ1-1	11	ASSLGMNTEAF